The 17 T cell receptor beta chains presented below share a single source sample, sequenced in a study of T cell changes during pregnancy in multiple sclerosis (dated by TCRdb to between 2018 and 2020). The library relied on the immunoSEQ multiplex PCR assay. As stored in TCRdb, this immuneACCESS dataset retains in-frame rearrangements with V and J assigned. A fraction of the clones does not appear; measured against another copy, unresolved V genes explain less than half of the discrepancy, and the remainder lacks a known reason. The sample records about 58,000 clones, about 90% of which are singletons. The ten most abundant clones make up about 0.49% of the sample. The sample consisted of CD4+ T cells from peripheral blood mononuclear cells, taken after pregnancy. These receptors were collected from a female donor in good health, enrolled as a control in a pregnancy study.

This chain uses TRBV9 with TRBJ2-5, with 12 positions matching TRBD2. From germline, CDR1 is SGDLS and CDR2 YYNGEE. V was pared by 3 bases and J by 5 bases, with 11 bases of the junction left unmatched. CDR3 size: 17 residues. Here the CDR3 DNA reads TGTGCCAGCAGCGCCAGCCCGACTAGCGGGGGCGGGGAGACCCAGTACTTC. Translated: CASSASPTSGGGETQYF.

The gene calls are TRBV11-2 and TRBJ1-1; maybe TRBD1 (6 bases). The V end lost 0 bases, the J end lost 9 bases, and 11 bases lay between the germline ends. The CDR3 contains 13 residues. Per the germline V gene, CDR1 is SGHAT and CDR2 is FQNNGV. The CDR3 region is CASSLERGAQAFF. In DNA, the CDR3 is TGTGCCAGCAGCTTAGAACGGGGGGCGCAAGCTTTCTTT.

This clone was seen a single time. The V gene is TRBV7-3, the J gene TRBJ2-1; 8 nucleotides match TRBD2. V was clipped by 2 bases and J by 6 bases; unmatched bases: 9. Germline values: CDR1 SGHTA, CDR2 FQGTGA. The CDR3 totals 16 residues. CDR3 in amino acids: CASSLHGGAQGNEQFF. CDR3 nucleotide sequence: TGTGCCAGCAGCTTACACGGGGGGGCCCAGGGCAATGAGCAGTTCTTC.

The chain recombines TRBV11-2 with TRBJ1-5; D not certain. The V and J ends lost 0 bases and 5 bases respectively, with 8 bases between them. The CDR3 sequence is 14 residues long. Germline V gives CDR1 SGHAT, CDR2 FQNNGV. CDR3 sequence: CASSLDSAYQPQHF. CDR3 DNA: TGTGCCAGCAGCTTAGATAGCGCCTATCAGCCCCAGCATTTT.

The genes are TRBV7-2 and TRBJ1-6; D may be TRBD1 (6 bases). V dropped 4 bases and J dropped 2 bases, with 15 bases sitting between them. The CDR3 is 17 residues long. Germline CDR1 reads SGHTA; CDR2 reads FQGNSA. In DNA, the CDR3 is TGTGCCAGCAGCTCATGGCCAGGGGAGCCCTATAATTCACCCCTCCACTTT. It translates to CASSSWPGEPYNSPLHF.

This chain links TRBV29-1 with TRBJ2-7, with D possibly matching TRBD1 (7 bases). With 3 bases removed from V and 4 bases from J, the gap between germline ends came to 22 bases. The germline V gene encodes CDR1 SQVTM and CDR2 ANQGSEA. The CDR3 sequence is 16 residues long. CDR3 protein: CSVDGGKGQSKYEQYF. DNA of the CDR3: TGCAGCGTTGATGGGGGGAAGGGACAGTCTAAATACGAGCAGTACTTC.

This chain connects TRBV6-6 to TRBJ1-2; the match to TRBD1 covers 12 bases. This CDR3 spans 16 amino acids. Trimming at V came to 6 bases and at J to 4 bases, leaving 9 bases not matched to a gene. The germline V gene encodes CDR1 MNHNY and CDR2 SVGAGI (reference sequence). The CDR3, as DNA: TGTGCCAGCAGCCCCGGGACAGGGGGCCGAACCTATGGCTACACCTTC. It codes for CASSPGTGGRTYGYTF.

CDR3 in DNA: TGTGCCAGCAGCTTAAGATTGGGCTACCCCTATGGCTACACCTTC. Translation: CASSLRLGYPYGYTF. V gene TRBV11-3 combines with J gene TRBJ1-2; D is uncertain. Germline CDR1 and CDR2: SGHNT and YENEEA. V was shortened by 2 bases and J by 4 bases, with 14 bases between the two germline ends. The CDR3 extends over 15 amino acids.

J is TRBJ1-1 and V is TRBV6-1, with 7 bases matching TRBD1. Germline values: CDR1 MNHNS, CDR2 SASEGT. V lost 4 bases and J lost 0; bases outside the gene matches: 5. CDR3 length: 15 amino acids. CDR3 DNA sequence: TGTGCCAGCAGTGGGAAAGGGGGCATGAACACTGAAGCTTTCTTT. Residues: CASSGKGGMNTEAFF.

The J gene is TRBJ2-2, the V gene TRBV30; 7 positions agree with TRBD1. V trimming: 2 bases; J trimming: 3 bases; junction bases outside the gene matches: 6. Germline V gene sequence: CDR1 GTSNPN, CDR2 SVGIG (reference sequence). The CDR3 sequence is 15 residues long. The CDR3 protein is CAWSTVTGDTGELFF. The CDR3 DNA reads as TGTGCCTGGAGTACAGTTACAGGGGACACCGGGGAGCTGTTTTTT.

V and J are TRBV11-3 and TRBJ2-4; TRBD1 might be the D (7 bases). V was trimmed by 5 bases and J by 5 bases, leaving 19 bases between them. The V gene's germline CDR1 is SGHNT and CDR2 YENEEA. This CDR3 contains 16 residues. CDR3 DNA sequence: TGTGCCAGCAGCCTCCAGACAGGGTGGGGGGAAAACATTCAGTACTTC. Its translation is CASSLQTGWGENIQYF.

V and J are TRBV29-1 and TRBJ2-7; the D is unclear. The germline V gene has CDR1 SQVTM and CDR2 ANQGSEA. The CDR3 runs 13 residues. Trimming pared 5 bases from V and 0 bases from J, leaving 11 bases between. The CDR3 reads CSVLGLNSYEQYF. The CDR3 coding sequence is TGCAGCGTTCTAGGCCTCAACTCCTACGAGCAGTACTTC.

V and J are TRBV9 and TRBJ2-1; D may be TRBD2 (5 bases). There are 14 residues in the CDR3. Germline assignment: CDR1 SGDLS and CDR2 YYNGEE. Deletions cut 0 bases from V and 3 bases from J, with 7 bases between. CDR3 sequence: CASSVGGGYNEQFF. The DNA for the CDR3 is TGTGCCAGCAGCGTAGGAGGAGGCTACAATGAGCAGTTCTTC.

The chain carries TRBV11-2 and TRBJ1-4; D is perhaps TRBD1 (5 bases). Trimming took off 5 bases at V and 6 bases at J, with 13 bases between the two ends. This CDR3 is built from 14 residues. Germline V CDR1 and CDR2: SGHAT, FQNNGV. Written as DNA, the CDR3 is TGTGCCAGCAGCGCGGGGGGTGGCGATGAAAAACTGTTTTTT. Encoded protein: CASSAGGGDEKLFF.

The CDR3 sequence is CASGQGQPQHF. The CDR3 DNA sequence: TGTGCTAGTGGACAGGGTCAGCCCCAGCATTTT. The chain is built from TRBV12-5 and TRBJ1-5, with D possibly matching TRBD1 (6 bases). The CDR3 length is 11 residues. Per the germline V gene, CDR1 is LGHNT and CDR2 is FRNRAP. With 6 bases removed from V and 6 bases from J, the gap between germline ends came to 6 bases.

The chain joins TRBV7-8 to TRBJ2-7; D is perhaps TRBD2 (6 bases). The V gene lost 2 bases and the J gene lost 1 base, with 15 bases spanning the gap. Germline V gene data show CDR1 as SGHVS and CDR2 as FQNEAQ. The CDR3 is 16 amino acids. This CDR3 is CASSLSYGSQSYEQYF. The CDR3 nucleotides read TGTGCCAGCAGCTTAAGTTACGGGAGCCAATCCTACGAGCAGTACTTC.

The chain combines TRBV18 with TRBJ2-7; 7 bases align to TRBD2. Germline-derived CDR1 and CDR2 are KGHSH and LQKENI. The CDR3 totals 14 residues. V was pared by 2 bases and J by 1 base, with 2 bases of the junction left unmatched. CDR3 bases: TGTGCCAGCTCACCAGGGACTACTTCCTACGAGCAGTACTTC. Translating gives CASSPGTTSYEQYF.